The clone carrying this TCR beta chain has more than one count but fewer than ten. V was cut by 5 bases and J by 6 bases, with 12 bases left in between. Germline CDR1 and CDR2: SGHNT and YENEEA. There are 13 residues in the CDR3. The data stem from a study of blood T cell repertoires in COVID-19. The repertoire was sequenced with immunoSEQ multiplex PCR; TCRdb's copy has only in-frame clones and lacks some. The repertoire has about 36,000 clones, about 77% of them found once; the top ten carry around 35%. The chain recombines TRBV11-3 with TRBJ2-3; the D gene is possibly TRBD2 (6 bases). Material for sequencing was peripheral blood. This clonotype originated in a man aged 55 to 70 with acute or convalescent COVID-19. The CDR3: CASSGRDSDTQYF. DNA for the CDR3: TGTGCCAGCAGCGGCCGGGACTCGGATACGCAGTATTTT.